These 31 T cell receptor beta chains originate from one sample sequenced in a study of OX40 agonist ivuxolimab in advanced cancers. Data came from immunoSEQ multiplex PCR; TCRdb stores just in-frame clones and leaves some out. The data show roughly 61,000 clones, with 82% seen just once and 0.52% held by the top ten. Sequences were derived from CD4+ or CD8+ T cells sorted from blood, sampled in a trial of the OX40 agonist ivuxolimab. The receptors shown here come from an adult with an advanced solid tumor such as melanoma, head and neck, liver or kidney cancer.

The rearrangement joins TRBV2 to TRBJ2-5, with TRBD1 matching over 7 bases. Germline values: CDR1 SNHLY, CDR2 FYNNEI. The CDR3 loop spans 15 amino acids. J lost 2 bases, V lost 6 bases, and 9 bases had no gene match. The CDR3 nucleotides read TGTGCCAGCAGGTACCAGACAGGGAAGCAAGAGACCCAGTACTTC. Protein: CASRYQTGKQETQYF. Together with reference TRBV2 and TRBJ2-5, the CDR3 gives the full variable domain: EPEVTQTPSHQVTQMGQEVILRCVPISNHLYFYWYRQILGQKVEFLVSFYNNEISEKSEIFDDQFSVERPDGSNFTLKIRSTKLEDSAMYFCASRYQTGKQETQYFGPGTRLLVL.

This clone was seen just once. This sequence joins TRBV13 and TRBJ2-2; D remains unclear. The CDR3 sequence is 12 residues long. Germline V gene lookup returns CDR1 PRHDT and CDR2 FYEKMQ (reference sequence). The ends were cut back, 0 bases at V and 6 bases at J, with 2 bases in the middle. This CDR3 reads CASSLGPGELFF. CDR3 in DNA: TGTGCCAGCAGCTTAGGGCCCGGGGAGCTGTTTTTT.

The chain carries TRBV7-7 and TRBJ1-2; 10 bases are a match to TRBD1. The junction had 23 bases not matched to a gene; V was cut back by 5 bases and J by 5 bases. Germline CDR1 reads SSHAT; CDR2 reads FNYEAQ (reference sequence). The CDR3 length is 20 residues. The DNA for the CDR3 is TGTGCCAGCAGCATTAAATTCATGGAAACCCGGGACAGGGGTTTATATGGCTACACCTTC. Protein sequence: CASSIKFMETRDRGLYGYTF.

This clone showed up just a few times. This rearrangement joins TRBV10-1 to TRBJ2-7; D tentatively fits TRBD1 or TRBD2 (5 bases each). CDR1 is WNHNN, CDR2 SYGVQD, per germline (reference sequence). V was shortened by 0 bases and J by 5 bases, with 8 bases between the two germline ends. The CDR3 runs to 13 residues. The CDR3 sequence: CASSESRDDEQYF. The CDR3 bases are TGCGCCAGCAGTGAGTCTCGGGACGACGAGCAGTACTTC.

The chain combines TRBV2 with TRBJ1-2, with D unclear. The CDR3 contains 14 residues. The germline V gene has CDR1 SNHLY and CDR2 FYNNEI. Trimming removed 6 bases from V and 4 bases from J, with 15 bases in between. CDR3 DNA: TGTGCCAGCAGCCCTTTTGGACGGCGCTATGGCTACACCTTC. It translates to CASSPFGRRYGYTF.

The chain couples TRBV19 to TRBJ1-1, with TRBD1 as a possible D gene (6 bases). Trimming pared 4 bases from V and 0 bases from J, leaving 15 bases between. Germline CDR1 is LNHDA and CDR2 is SQIVND (reference sequence). The CDR3 runs to 16 residues. The CDR3 region is CASSNGADRLNTEAFF. The CDR3 DNA reads as TGTGCCAGTAGTAATGGGGCCGACAGGCTGAACACTGAAGCTTTCTTT.

The V and J genes are TRBV5-1 and TRBJ2-1; weak D call: TRBD1 (6 bases). V lost 0 bases and J 4 bases, leaving 8 bases between the germline ends. The CDR3 runs to 14 residues. CDR1 is SGHRS and CDR2 is YFSETQ in the germline V gene. CDR3 DNA: TGCGCCAGCAGCTTGGGGACAGCTTACAATGAGCAGTTCTTC. Translation: CASSLGTAYNEQFF.

V is TRBV18 and J is TRBJ2-2; 10 bases match TRBD2. Germline CDR1 and CDR2: KGHSH and LQKENI. This CDR3 has 17 residues. With V trimmed by 4 bases and J by 8 bases, 13 bases remained unmatched. The CDR3 is CASSQRTTAGGSGELFF. The CDR3 DNA reads as TGTGCCAGCTCACAACGGACTACAGCGGGAGGGTCGGGGGAGCTGTTTTTT.

J is TRBJ2-7 and V is TRBV28; 11 bases match TRBD1. The CDR3 spans 16 residues. Per germline, CDR1 MDHEN and CDR2 SYDVKM. V lost 6 bases and J lost 2; bases outside the gene matches: 9. The CDR3: CASSELPGQGAYEQYF. As DNA, the CDR3 is TGTGCCAGCAGCGAACTGCCGGGACAGGGGGCCTACGAGCAGTACTTC. Complete variable domain (other parts from reference TRBV28 and TRBJ2-7): DVKVTQSSRYLVKRTGEKVFLECVQDMDHENMFWYRQDPGLGLRLIYFSYDVKMKEKGDIPEGYSVSREKKERFSLILESASTNQTSMYLCASSELPGQGAYEQYFGPGTRLTVT.

CDR3 nucleotide sequence: TGTGCCAGCAGCTCGGACCGAGCCTCTGGGTATGGCTACACCTTC. Its protein product is CASSSDRASGYGYTF. The chain employs TRBV7-2 and TRBJ1-2; D remains unclear. Trimming left V 4 bases short and J 5 bases short, with 17 bases between. The length of the CDR3 is 15 residues. The germline gives CDR1 SGHTA, CDR2 FQGNSA.

V is TRBV7-3 and J is TRBJ2-7; 7 positions match TRBD2. The CDR3 runs to 14 residues. V shed 5 bases, J shed 2 bases, and the junction held 6 bases outside the gene matches. Looked up from germline, CDR1 is SGHTA and CDR2 is FQGTGA. Here the CDR3 DNA reads TGTGCCAGCAGCCGTAGCGGGCCCGCCTACGAGCAGTACTTC. Translation: CASSRSGPAYEQYF.

This chain connects TRBV6-6 to TRBJ1-6; D is unclear. Trimming took off 2 bases at V and 7 bases at J, with 9 bases between the two ends. This CDR3 region has 14 residues. Germline CDR1 and CDR2: MNHNY and SVGAGI (reference sequence). CDR3 loop: CASSYSLWNSPLHF. The CDR3 DNA sequence: TGTGCCAGCAGTTACAGCTTGTGGAATTCACCCCTCCACTTT.

The rearrangement links TRBV7-2 to TRBJ1-1; unclear D gene. This CDR3 is built from 13 residues. CDR1 and CDR2 from the germline V gene are SGHTA and FQGNSA. V was clipped by 1 base and J by 1 base, with 4 bases between them. CDR3 bases: TGTGCCAGCAGCTTAGACCCGAACACTGAAGCTTTCTTT. Protein sequence: CASSLDPNTEAFF.

The chain uses TRBV7-9 and TRBJ2-3; D not resolved. This CDR3 region has 13 residues. V gave up 1 base and J gave up 6 bases, with 8 bases separating them. Germline CDR1 reads SEHNR; CDR2 reads FQNEAQ (reference sequence). Written as DNA, the CDR3 is TGTGCCAGCAGCTTAGTGGCGTCGGATACGCAGTATTTT. It codes for CASSLVASDTQYF.

The chain couples TRBV30 to TRBJ2-3; D not resolved. Germline V gene lookup returns CDR1 GTSNPN and CDR2 SVGIG (reference sequence). Trimming stripped 3 bases from V and 6 bases from J, with 13 bases between. The CDR3 has 13 amino acids. CDR3 protein: CAWRQWASDTQYF. CDR3 DNA: TGTGCCTGGAGACAATGGGCCTCCGATACGCAGTATTTT.

The V gene is TRBV21-1, the J gene TRBJ2-7; TRBD1, the table's D call, lacks a check against the DNA. TRBV21-1 is an annotated pseudogene. CDR3 length: 15 residues. CDR3 protein: CANSEGGQASYEQYF. In DNA form, the CDR3 reads TGTGCCAACTCGGAGGGCGGACAGGCCTCCTACGAGCAGTACTTC.

V is TRBV25-1 and J is TRBJ2-1; D not certain. Per germline, CDR1 MGHDK and CDR2 SYGVNS. This CDR3 has 15 amino acids. The germline V and J ends were trimmed by 1 base and 4 bases, with 11 bases remaining between them. The CDR3 spells CASSEFGESYNEQFF. The CDR3 DNA reads TGTGCCAGCAGTGAATTTGGAGAATCGTACAATGAGCAGTTCTTC.

The chain combines TRBV7-8 with TRBJ1-2; D is unresolved. This CDR3 has 13 residues. The V gene's germline CDR1 is SGHVS and CDR2 FQNEAQ. V dropped 1 base and J dropped 8 bases, with 11 bases sitting between them. CDR3 amino acids: CASSLDRVSGYTF. The CDR3 nucleotides are TGTGCCAGCAGCTTAGATCGGGTTAGCGGCTACACCTTC.

The chain has TRBV7-2 and TRBJ1-2, with TRBD1 as a possible D gene (6 bases). CDR1 is SGHTA, CDR2 FQGNSA, per germline. Trimming shortened V by 1 base and J by 7 bases, and 16 bases separated the two germline ends. The CDR3 runs 15 residues. The CDR3 sequence is CASSLGSRAGVGYTF. DNA for the CDR3: TGTGCCAGCAGCTTAGGGAGCCGGGCAGGGGTTGGCTACACCTTC.

This chain connects TRBV5-1 to TRBJ2-7; D ambiguous. Germline V gives CDR1 SGHRS, CDR2 YFSETQ. V dropped 0 bases and J dropped 4 bases, with 5 bases sitting between them. CDR3 length: 12 residues. The CDR3 sequence: CASSLGQYEQYF. DNA of the CDR3: TGCGCCAGCAGCTTGGGGCAGTACGAGCAGTACTTC. Looking up the rest from reference TRBV5-1 and TRBJ2-7 gives the full variable domain: KAGVTQTPRYLIKTRGQQVTLSCSPISGHRSVSWYQQTPGQGLQFLFEYFSETQRNKGNFPGRFSGRQFSNSRSEMNVSTLELGDSALYLCASSLGQYEQYFGPGTRLTVT.

CDR3 amino acids: CSATKHEQYF. In DNA, the CDR3 is TGCAGTGCCACAAAACACGAGCAGTACTTC. The J gene is TRBJ2-7, the V gene TRBV20-1; no definite D call. Germline CDR1 DFQATT, CDR2 SNEGSKA (reference sequence). The CDR3 runs to 10 residues. V lost 6 bases and J 5 bases, leaving 8 bases between the germline ends.

The chain is built from TRBV15 and TRBJ1-5, with no clear D. With 5 bases removed from V and 3 bases from J, the gap between germline ends came to 11 bases. The CDR3 loop spans 14 amino acids. Per the germline V gene, CDR1 is LNHNV and CDR2 is YYDKDF (reference sequence). The CDR3 loop is CATSPEGINQPQHF. For the CDR3, the DNA is TGTGCCACCAGCCCGGAGGGTATCAATCAGCCCCAGCATTTT.

This clone was found a few times. The V gene is TRBV6-1, the J gene TRBJ1-2; 12 positions match TRBD1. V shed 6 bases, J shed 5 bases, and the junction held 7 bases outside the gene matches. Per the germline V gene, CDR1 is MNHNS and CDR2 is SASEGT. CDR3 length: 15 residues. The CDR3 DNA is TGTGCCAGCAGACCAGGGACAGGGGGCTGGTATGGCTACACCTTC. It specifies CASRPGTGGWYGYTF.

CDR3 nucleotide sequence: TGCGCCAGCAGCGTAGGACAGGGGGCTGAGGAGACCCAGTACTTC. Translation: CASSVGQGAEETQYF. The chain combines TRBV5-1 with TRBJ2-5; 11 bases match TRBD1. The CDR3 is 15 amino acids. Germline assignment: CDR1 SGHRS and CDR2 YFSETQ. V lost 4 bases to trimming and J lost 5 bases; unmatched junction nucleotides: 7.

The chain employs TRBV5-4 and TRBJ1-1; D is possibly TRBD1 (5 bases). CDR1 and CDR2 (germline): SGHNT, YYREEE (reference sequence). This CDR3 comprises 14 residues. V lost 4 bases and J 3 bases, leaving 13 bases between the germline ends. The CDR3 here is CASSPSLGDTEAFF. The CDR3, as DNA: TGTGCCAGCAGCCCCTCTTTGGGGGACACTGAAGCTTTCTTT.

Only one count was recorded for this clone. This sequence joins TRBV19 and TRBJ2-7; TRBD1 matches 9 bases. J lost 1 base, V lost 6 bases, and 7 bases had no gene match. This CDR3 comprises 15 residues. Germline CDR1 LNHDA, CDR2 SQIVND (reference sequence). CDR3 coding DNA: TGTGCCAGTAGCTACCTGGGACAGGGTTCCTACGAGCAGTACTTC. Translated, it gives CASSYLGQGSYEQYF.

The V and J genes are TRBV5-5 and TRBJ2-3; 7 positions match TRBD1. V shed 2 bases and J 6 bases; nucleotides not matched to a gene: 6. The CDR3 length is 14 residues. CDR1 SGHKS and CDR2 YYEKEE come from the germline V gene (reference sequence). The CDR3 sequence is CASSFTGQADTQYF. CDR3 sequence (DNA): TGTGCCAGCAGCTTTACCGGACAGGCGGATACGCAGTATTTT. The full variable domain, with the rest looked up from reference TRBV5-5 and TRBJ2-3, is DAGVTQSPTHLIKTRGQQVTLRCSPISGHKSVSWYQQVLGQGPQFIFQYYEKEERGRGNFPDRFSARQFPNYSSELNVNALLLGDSALYLCASSFTGQADTQYFGPGTRLTVL.

The gene calls are TRBV10-3 and TRBJ1-1, with D hard to call. V dropped 3 bases and J dropped 5 bases, with 7 bases sitting between them. The CDR3 has 12 residues. Germline-derived CDR1 and CDR2 are ENHRY and SYGVKD. CDR3 DNA: TGTGCCATCAGTGACAGGAAAACTGAAGCTTTCTTT. Translated: CAISDRKTEAFF.

The chain carries TRBV9 and TRBJ1-2, with 8 bases fitting TRBD1. V was clipped by 4 bases and J by 6 bases; unmatched bases: 8. The CDR3 has 14 amino acids. Germline V gene lookup returns CDR1 SGDLS and CDR2 YYNGEE. This CDR3 is CASSPLTGGDGYTF. The CDR3 DNA follows: TGTGCCAGCAGCCCTCTCACAGGGGGTGATGGCTACACCTTC. The whole variable domain, filled in from reference TRBV9 and TRBJ1-2, reads DSGVTQTPKHLITATGQRVTLRCSPRSGDLSVYWYQQSLDQGLQFLIQYYNGEERAKGNILERFSAQQFPDLHSELNLSSLELGDSALYFCASSPLTGGDGYTFGSGTRLTVV.

The chain uses TRBV5-8 and TRBJ2-1, with 9 bases aligning to TRBD1. Germline V lookup: CDR1 SGHTS, CDR2 YDEGEE. V shed 4 bases and J 15 bases; nucleotides not matched to a gene: 14. This CDR3 region has 14 residues. As DNA, the CDR3 is TGTGCCAGCAGCCTGGGACAGGGTCAGCCTAGGTCGTTCTTC. It specifies CASSLGQGQPRSFF.

V and J are TRBV7-9 and TRBJ2-5; 9 nucleotides line up with TRBD2. The CDR3 loop spans 15 amino acids. Germline V CDR1 and CDR2: SEHNR, FQNEAQ (reference sequence). V gave up 3 bases and J gave up 5 bases; unmatched junction bases: 7. The CDR3 bases are TGTGCCAGCAGCTTCGTAGCGGGGGCGAGGGAGACCCAGTACTTC. Residues: CASSFVAGARETQYF. Together with reference TRBV7-9 and TRBJ2-5, the CDR3 gives the full variable domain: DTGVSQNPRHKITKRGQNVTFRCDPISEHNRLYWYRQTLGQGPEFLTYFQNEAQLEKSRLLSDRFSAERPKGSFSTLEIQRTEQGDSAMYLCASSFVAGARETQYFGPGTRLLVL.